This T cell receptor (beta chain) comes out of a study of cytomegalovirus exposure and HLA in healthy donors. On the study more broadly: In an earlier analysis, 95 million to 140 million unique TCR beta sequences were found from about 179 million T cells. Within an early data release were 65 million to 90 million unique TCRs drawn from HLA-typed donors. Study-wide results and limits: The classifier reportedly diagnosed cytomegalovirus status with high sensitivity and specificity.

It was with 60 Vbeta and 13 Jbeta primers that the PCR ran. How the authors handled the data: There were about 86 million unique TCR beta chains by a later count, and 10 million to 12 million of them were shared. Assay: immunoSEQ multiplex PCR; the TCRdb copy retains only in-frame clones and omits some. Clonal size and the V and J genes are those of that table, whereas D and trimming came from the DNA. The sample lists under 250,000 clones, approximately 80% occurring once. As regards this clone: Its antigen is not identified.

V was shortened by 4 bases and J by 6 bases, with 13 bases between the two germline ends. Germline V CDR1 and CDR2: MNHEY, SVGAGI. CDR3 length: 14 residues. The rearrangement joins TRBV6-5 to TRBJ2-1; no reliable D call. The clonotype originates from a woman aged 25 to 39 in good health and CMV-seronegative. The sample consisted of PBMCs. The CDR3 DNA reads as TGTGCCAGCAGTTTCTCAGTCCGGTTCAATGAGCAGTTCTTC. As protein: CASSFSVRFNEQFF.